This is a list of T cell receptor beta chains from one sample in a study of T cells in Graves' hyperthyroidism and ophthalmopathy. Each CDR3 protein gets one entry after TCRdb re-called the multiplex PCR reads with MiXCR. The sample has almost 600,000 distinct CDR3 sequences, under 60% seen once; the top ten hold around 7.7%. Sequencing input: peripheral blood or thyroid tissue (not recorded which). The receptors derive from a woman aged 18-30 years with Graves' hyperthyroidism. Each CDR3 is given with its conserved first and last residue. A D gene is named only where the DNA matches it firmly. Some rows have no size entry. The others give once, few or many, or a class for an expanded clone.

D: TRBD1
J: TRBJ1-1
V: TRBV29-1
size: NA
CDR3: CSSRGTANTEAFF
DNA: TGCAGCAGCAGGGGGACAGCGAACACTGAAGCTTTCTTT

D: NA
J: TRBJ1-2
V: TRBV7-9
size: many
CDR3: CASSLWQHGGYTF
DNA: TGTGCCAGCAGCTTATGGCAGCACGGGGGCTACACCTTC

D: NA
J: TRBJ1-5
V: TRBV29-1
size: many
CDR3: CSARQEVNQPQHF
DNA: TGCAGCGCCCGCCAGGAGGTCAATCAGCCCCAGCATTTT

D: NA
J: TRBJ2-7
V: TRBV20-1
size: many
CDR3: CSAPRDEQYF
DNA: TGCAGTGCCCCGAGGGACGAGCAGTACTTC

D: NA
J: TRBJ1-4
V: TRBV29-1
size: NA
CDR3: CSVGDGVNEKLFF
DNA: TGCAGCGTTGGGGACGGAGTTAATGAAAAACTGTTTTTT

D: NA
J: TRBJ1-4
V: TRBV27
size: few
CDR3: CASSLYATNEKLFF
DNA: TGTGCCAGCAGTTTATATGCAACTAATGAAAAACTGTTTTTT

D: NA
J: TRBJ2-2
V: TRBV6-4
size: few
CDR3: CASSDQGHGTGELFF
DNA: TGTGCCAGCAGTGACCAGGGGCATGGCACCGGGGAGCTGTTTTTT

D: NA
J: TRBJ2-5
V: TRBV6-2/TRBV6-3
size: many
CDR3: CASSYEWETQYF
DNA: TGTGCCAGCAGTTACGAGTGGGAGACCCAGTACTTC

D: NA
J: TRBJ1-2
V: TRBV20-1
size: NA
CDR3: CSAKGKGGAHTF
DNA: TGCAGTGCTAAGGGGAAAGGGGGAGCTCACACCTTC

D: NA
J: TRBJ1-5
V: TRBV15
size: many
CDR3: CATSRDLLTGGGPQHF
DNA: TGTGCCACCAGCAGAGATCTTCTAACGGGCGGTGGTCCCCAGCATTTT

D: TRBD1
J: TRBJ2-7
V: TRBV7-9
size: many
CDR3: CASSTHGPGGSYEQYF
DNA: TGTGCCAGCAGCACCCATGGACCAGGGGGCTCCTACGAGCAGTACTTC

D: TRBD2
J: TRBJ2-7
V: TRBV3-1
size: NA
CDR3: CASSQEAGASGWYEQYF
DNA: TGTGCCAGCAGCCAAGAGGCGGGGGCTAGCGGGTGGTACGAGCAGTACTTC

D: TRBD1
J: TRBJ2-7
V: TRBV12-3/TRBV12-4
size: many
CDR3: CASSQTDRSYEQYF
DNA: TGTGCCAGCAGCCAAACGGACAGGTCCTACGAGCAGTACTTC